This is a list of T cell receptor beta chains from one sample in a study of blood T cells in healthy people across ages. TCRdb independently ran MiXCR on the 5' RACE reads; one entry per CDR3 protein. This sample has hundreds of thousands of distinct CDR3 sequences, with around 24% found just once. These sequences were also reported in another study, on T cells of mothers and their children.

Sequenced sample: blood. The origin of the receptors is a boy younger than 18 in good health. Each CDR3 is given with its conserved first and last residue. D genes are given only for firm matches. The size field is filled for only some rows; it gives once, few, many or a size class.

TRBJ1-2,NA,TRBV2,NA,CASSEGTDYGYTF,TGTGCCAGCAGTGAAGGGACAGACTATGGCTACACCTTC
TRBJ1-1,once,TRBV6-5,TRBD1,CASKSLGQGYVNTEAFF,TGTGCCAGCAAGTCGTTGGGACAGGGGTACGTGAACACTGAAGCTTTCTTT
TRBJ2-2,few,TRBV7-9,NA,CASSLAAQGRRGELFF,TGTGCCAGCAGCTTAGCGGCGCAGGGCAGGCGCGGGGAGCTGTTTTTT
TRBJ2-5,few,TRBV20-1,NA,CSARVLWQEAQYF,TGCAGTGCTAGAGTACTTTGGCAAGAGGCCCAGTACTTC
TRBJ2-7,NA,TRBV25-1,NA,CAAKGEGYEQYF,TGTGCCGCCAAGGGCGAAGGCTACGAGCAGTACTTC
TRBJ2-5,NA,TRBV28,NA,CASSLGGGGGETQYF,TGTGCCAGCAGTTTAGGGGGAGGAGGAGGGGAGACCCAGTACTTC
TRBJ2-1,NA,TRBV3-1,NA,CASSQVSTAPNEQFF,TGTGCCAGCAGCCAAGTAAGTACGGCTCCTAATGAGCAGTTCTTC
TRBJ1-4,many,TRBV4-3,NA,CASSQEGPGTNEKLFF,TGCGCCAGCAGCCAAGAGGGGCCAGGGACTAATGAAAAACTGTTTTTT
TRBJ2-7,NA,TRBV19,TRBD1,CASSMPGTGGRSYEQYF,TGTGCCAGTAGTATGCCGGGGACAGGGGGAAGGTCCTACGAGCAGTACTTC
TRBJ1-2,NA,TRBV7-2,NA,CASSLAAGAFNYGYTF,TGTGCCAGCAGCTTAGCGGCTGGGGCCTTTAACTATGGCTACACCTTC
TRBJ1-6,NA,TRBV2,NA,CASSVQGDNSPLHF,TGTGCCAGCAGTGTACAGGGAGATAATTCACCCCTCCACTTT
TRBJ2-1,NA,TRBV4-3,TRBD2,CASSHGLADTYNEQFF,TGCGCCAGCAGCCATGGACTAGCGGACACCTACAATGAGCAGTTCTTC
TRBJ1-3,NA,TRBV7-8,NA,CASSLMAARATGNTIYF,TGTGCCAGCAGCTTAATGGCCGCCAGGGCCACTGGAAACACCATATATTTT
TRBJ1-1,NA,TRBV27,TRBD1,CASTSRDRSLRRAFF,TGTGCCAGCACCTCTAGGGACAGATCCCTTCGGCGGGCTTTCTTT
TRBJ2-1,NA,TRBV20-1,TRBD2,CSAAKGGGDLVNEQFF,TGCAGTGCCGCAAAGGGCGGGGGGGATCTAGTTAATGAGCAGTTCTTC
TRBJ1-1,once,TRBV20-1,TRBD1,CSARATRQGVNTEAFF,TGCAGTGCTAGAGCGACCCGACAGGGCGTGAACACTGAAGCTTTCTTT
TRBJ2-5,NA,TRBV6-1,TRBD2,CASSEGLVLAGYQETQYF,TGTGCCAGCAGTGAAGGGTTGGTGCTAGCGGGGTACCAAGAGACCCAGTACTTC
TRBJ1-1,NA,TRBV20-1,NA,CSARAPNTEAFF,TGCAGTGCTCGGGCCCCGAACACTGAAGCTTTCTTT
TRBJ2-3,few,TRBV4-2,NA,CASSQGFSGRADTQYF,TGTGCCAGCAGCCAAGGGTTCTCGGGACGCGCAGATACGCAGTATTTT
TRBJ2-1,few,TRBV20-1,NA,CSARDGGVALPFF,TGCAGTGCTAGAGATGGTGGGGTAGCCCTTCCGTTCTTC
TRBJ2-7,few,TRBV3-1,TRBD2,CASSQDVLAGAKEQYF,TGTGCCAGCAGCCAAGATGTACTAGCGGGAGCTAAAGAGCAGTACTTC
TRBJ2-1,NA,TRBV29-1,NA,CSVEGSGPTAYNEQFF,TGCAGCGTTGAAGGGTCGGGCCCTACGGCCTACAATGAGCAGTTCTTC
TRBJ1-4,NA,TRBV7-9,NA,CASSLGHRVGDDEKLFF,TGTGCCAGCAGCTTAGGGCACAGGGTTGGGGACGATGAAAAACTGTTTTTT
TRBJ2-7,few,TRBV27,TRBD1,CASSLSTGHEQYF,TGTGCCAGCAGTTTGTCGACAGGGCACGAGCAGTACTTC
TRBJ2-1,NA,TRBV29-1,TRBD2,CSVHLVVSGRVYNEQFF,TGCAGCGTCCACTTAGTTGTAAGCGGGAGGGTCTACAATGAGCAGTTCTTC